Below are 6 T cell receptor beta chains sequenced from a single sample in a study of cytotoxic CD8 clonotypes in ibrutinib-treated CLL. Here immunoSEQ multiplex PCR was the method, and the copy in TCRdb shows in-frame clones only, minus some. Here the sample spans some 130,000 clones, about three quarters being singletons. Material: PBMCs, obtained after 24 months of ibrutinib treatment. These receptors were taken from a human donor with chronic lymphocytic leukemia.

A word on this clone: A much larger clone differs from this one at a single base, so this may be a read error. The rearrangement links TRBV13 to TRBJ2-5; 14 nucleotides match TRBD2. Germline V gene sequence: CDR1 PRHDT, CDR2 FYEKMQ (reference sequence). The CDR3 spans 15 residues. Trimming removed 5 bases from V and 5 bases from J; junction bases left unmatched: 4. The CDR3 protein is CASSPGTSGGETQYF. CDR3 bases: TGTGCCAGCAGCCCGGGGACTAGCGGGGGTGAGACCCAGTACTTC. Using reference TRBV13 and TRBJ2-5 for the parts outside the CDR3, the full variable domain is AAGVIQSPRHLIKEKRETATLKCYPIPRHDTVYWYQQGPGQDPQFLISFYEKMQSDKGSIPDRFSAQQFSDYHSELNMSSLELGDSALYFCASSPGTSGGETQYFGPGTRLLVL.

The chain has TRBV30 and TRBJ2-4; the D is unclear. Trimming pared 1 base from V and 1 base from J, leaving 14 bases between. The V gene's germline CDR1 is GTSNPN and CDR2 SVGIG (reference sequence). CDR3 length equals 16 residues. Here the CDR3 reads CAWSDRAIWAKNIQYF. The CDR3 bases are TGTGCCTGGAGTGACCGGGCTATCTGGGCCAAAAACATTCAGTACTTC.

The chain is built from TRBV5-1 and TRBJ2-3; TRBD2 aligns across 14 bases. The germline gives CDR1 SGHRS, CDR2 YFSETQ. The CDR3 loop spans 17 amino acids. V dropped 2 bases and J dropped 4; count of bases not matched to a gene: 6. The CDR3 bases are TGCGCCAGCAGCTTAGGCCGGACTAGCGGGGGGCCAGATACGCAGTATTTT. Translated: CASSLGRTSGGPDTQYF. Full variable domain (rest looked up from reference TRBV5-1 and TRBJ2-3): KAGVTQTPRYLIKTRGQQVTLSCSPISGHRSVSWYQQTPGQGLQFLFEYFSETQRNKGNFPGRFSGRQFSNSRSEMNVSTLELGDSALYLCASSLGRTSGGPDTQYFGPGTRLTVL.

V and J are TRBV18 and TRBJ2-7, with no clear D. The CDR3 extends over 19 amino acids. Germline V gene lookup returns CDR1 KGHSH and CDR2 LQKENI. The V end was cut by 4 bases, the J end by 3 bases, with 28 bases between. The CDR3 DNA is TGTGCCAGCTCACTTCAGGCTTTGGCCAATCGTTGGTTGTTCTACGAGCAGTACTTC. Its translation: CASSLQALANRWLFYEQYF.

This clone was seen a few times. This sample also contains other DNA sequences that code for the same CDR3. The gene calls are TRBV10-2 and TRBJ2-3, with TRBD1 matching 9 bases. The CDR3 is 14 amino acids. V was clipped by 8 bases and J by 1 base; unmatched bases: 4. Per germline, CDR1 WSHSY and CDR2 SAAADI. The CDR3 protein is CASAGQGRTDTQYF. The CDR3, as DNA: TGCGCCAGCGCCGGACAGGGGCGCACAGATACGCAGTATTTT.

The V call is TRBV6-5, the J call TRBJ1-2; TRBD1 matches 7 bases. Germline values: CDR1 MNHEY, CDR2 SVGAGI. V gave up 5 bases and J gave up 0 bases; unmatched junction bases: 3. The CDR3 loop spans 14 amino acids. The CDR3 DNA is TGTGCCAGCAGTCGACAGGGATCTAACTATGGCTACACCTTC. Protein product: CASSRQGSNYGYTF.